The 32 T cell receptor beta chains reported below all come from one sample, sequenced in a study of T cell changes during pregnancy in multiple sclerosis. Some clones are missing from TCRdb's copy, which holds only in-frame ones; the method was immunoSEQ multiplex PCR. This sample yields 78,000 or so clones, of which roughly 94% are seen a single time; about 2.8% belongs to the top ten. This specimen was peripheral blood, taken before pregnancy. These receptors were obtained from a female donor with multiple sclerosis, enrolled in a pregnancy study.

The CDR3 loop reads CASSLVAGAGELFF. CDR3 DNA: TGTGCCAGCAGCCTCGTGGCGGGGGCAGGGGAGCTGTTTTTT. The genes are TRBV7-9 and TRBJ2-2, with D possibly matching TRBD2 (7 bases). Trimming stripped 5 bases from V and 8 bases from J, with 15 bases between. This CDR3 is 14 amino acids long. CDR1 is SEHNR, CDR2 FQNEAQ, per germline (reference sequence).

The chain carries TRBV15 and TRBJ2-1; the match to TRBD2 covers 8 bases. This CDR3 is built from 14 residues. The germline gives CDR1 LNHNV, CDR2 YYDKDF (reference sequence). The ends lost 3 bases at V and 4 bases at J; junction bases unmatched: 2. The CDR3 sequence: CATSSEREYNEQFF. As DNA, the CDR3 is TGTGCCACCAGCAGCGAGCGGGAGTACAATGAGCAGTTCTTC.

As for this clone: In the same sample, other DNA sequences code for this CDR3. The chain employs TRBV7-8 and TRBJ2-7; 8 bases match TRBD2. Trimming took 1 base from V and 4 from J; bases not matched to a gene: 3. Germline CDR1 and CDR2: SGHVS and FQNEAQ. The CDR3 extends over 14 amino acids. The CDR3 DNA follows: TGTGCCAGCAGCTTAGGGCTAGCGGGTTACGAGCAGTACTTC. This gives the protein CASSLGLAGYEQYF.

The chain has TRBV30 and TRBJ2-3; TRBD2 aligns across 11 bases. Trimming at V came to 5 bases and at J to 2 bases, leaving 6 bases not matched to a gene. This CDR3 has 15 residues. Per the germline V gene, CDR1 is GTSNPN and CDR2 is SVGIG (reference sequence). The CDR3 reads CAWGRLAGTTDTQYF. Here the CDR3 DNA reads TGTGCCTGGGGTCGACTAGCGGGAACCACAGATACGCAGTATTTT.

V and J are TRBV28 and TRBJ2-7, with 9 bases aligning to TRBD2. The CDR3 consists of 17 residues. The germline V gene has CDR1 MDHEN and CDR2 SYDVKM. Losses at the gene ends were 4 bases for V and 6 bases for J; bases not matched to a gene: 16. CDR3 in amino acids: CASSSPLEGGRAREQYF. Here the CDR3 DNA reads TGTGCCAGCAGTTCTCCCTTGGAGGGCGGGAGGGCCCGCGAGCAGTACTTC.

The genes are TRBV9 and TRBJ1-2; the match to TRBD1 covers 10 bases. V gave up 5 bases and J gave up 4 bases; unmatched junction bases: 2. CDR1 and CDR2 (germline): SGDLS, YYNGEE. The CDR3 runs 13 residues. CDR3 residues: CASRGQGSYGYTF. As DNA, the CDR3 is TGTGCCAGCAGGGGACAGGGGTCCTATGGCTACACCTTC.

V gene TRBV30 combines with J gene TRBJ2-3; perhaps TRBD1 as D (6 bases). V was trimmed by 6 bases and J by 0 bases, leaving 13 bases between them. CDR3 length: 14 residues. Germline V lookup: CDR1 GTSNPN, CDR2 SVGIG (reference sequence). CDR3 sequence: CACGMGASTDTQYF. The CDR3 bases are TGTGCCTGTGGAATGGGGGCTAGCACAGATACGCAGTATTTT.

This chain joins TRBV27 and TRBJ2-3; 8 positions match TRBD1. Germline loops: CDR1 MNHEY, CDR2 SMNVEV (reference sequence). V shed 5 bases, J shed 5 bases, and the junction held 9 bases outside the gene matches. This CDR3 has 15 amino acids. CDR3 nucleotides: TGTGCCAGCAGTCAGGGGGCCTTAATGAGAGATACGCAGTATTTT. Protein product: CASSQGALMRDTQYF.

The rearrangement uses TRBV5-4 and TRBJ2-2, with 9 bases fitting TRBD2. The germline gives CDR1 SGHNT, CDR2 YYREEE (reference sequence). CDR3 length: 17 residues. With 4 bases clipped from V and 2 bases from J, the junction kept 9 bases outside the gene matches. CDR3 region: CASSAGGPLQNTGELFF. The CDR3 region has the DNA TGTGCCAGCAGCGCGGGGGGGCCCCTCCAAAACACCGGGGAGCTGTTTTTT. The full variable domain, completed using reference TRBV5-4 and TRBJ2-2, is ETGVTQSPTHLIKTRGQQVTLRCSSQSGHNTVSWYQQALGQGPQFIFQYYREEENGRGNFPPRFSGLQFPNYSSELNVNALELDDSALYLCASSAGGPLQNTGELFFGEGSRLTVL.

The V gene is TRBV6-5, the J gene TRBJ2-7, with 8 bases lining up with TRBD2. V trimming: 6 bases; J trimming: 6 bases; junction bases outside the gene matches: 1. This CDR3 has 11 amino acids. Per the germline V gene, CDR1 is MNHEY and CDR2 is SVGAGI. For the CDR3, the DNA is TGTGCCAGCAGCGCGGGGGGCGAGCAGTACTTC. It translates to CASSAGGEQYF.

The chain employs TRBV2 and TRBJ2-3; TRBD1 matches 8 bases. The germline CDR1 and CDR2 sequences are SNHLY and FYNNEI. The CDR3 is 16 amino acids. V was pared by 10 bases and J by 3 bases, with 15 bases of the junction left unmatched. The CDR3 sequence is CATPRDRKDRTDTQYF. CDR3 DNA: TGTGCCACCCCTCGGGACAGGAAGGATCGGACAGATACGCAGTATTTT.

This clone was counted once. J is TRBJ1-5 and V is TRBV30; D possibly corresponds to TRBD1 (5 bases). The germline V and J ends were trimmed by 1 base and 6 bases, with 13 bases remaining between them. There are 14 residues in the CDR3. CDR1 GTSNPN and CDR2 SVGIG come from the germline V gene (reference sequence). The CDR3 protein is CAWSEGQGGQPQHF. The CDR3 region has the DNA TGTGCCTGGAGTGAGGGCCAGGGTGGTCAGCCCCAGCATTTT.

The chain recombines TRBV6-4 with TRBJ2-3; D not certain. CDR1 is MRHNA and CDR2 is SNTAGT in the germline V gene. The CDR3 is 13 amino acids. The V gene lost 2 bases and the J gene lost 3 bases, with 6 bases spanning the gap. The DNA for the CDR3 is TGTGCCAGCAGTGACCCCCTGACAGATACGCAGTATTTT. This codes for CASSDPLTDTQYF.

The rearrangement uses TRBV19 and TRBJ2-3; D possibly corresponds to TRBD2 (7 bases). Germline V gives CDR1 LNHDA, CDR2 SQIVND (reference sequence). The CDR3 is made up of 14 amino acids. Trimming removed 8 bases at V and 0 bases at J, with 12 bases between. CDR3 DNA sequence: TGTGCCAGTCGGGGGGCAGTAAGCACAGATACGCAGTATTTT. It is translated as CASRGAVSTDTQYF. The full variable domain, rest sourced from reference TRBV19 and TRBJ2-3, is DGGITQSPKYLFRKEGQNVTLSCEQNLNHDAMYWYRQDPGQGLRLIYYSQIVNDFQKGDIAEGYSVSREKKESFPLTVTSAQKNPTAFYLCASRGAVSTDTQYFGPGTRLTVL.

This chain links TRBV6-1 with TRBJ2-2; D might be TRBD1 (7 bases). This CDR3 is 15 amino acids long. The ends were cut back, 5 bases at V and 6 bases at J, with 16 bases in the middle. CDR1 is MNHNS, CDR2 SASEGT, per germline. The CDR3 sequence: CASSRSGGWAGELFF. CDR3 bases: TGTGCCAGCAGTCGTTCAGGGGGGTGGGCCGGGGAGCTGTTTTTT.

The rearrangement joins TRBV18 to TRBJ2-6, with TRBD1 matching 9 bases. V dropped 6 bases and J dropped 0; count of bases not matched to a gene: 12. The CDR3 runs 19 residues. Germline CDR1 is KGHSH and CDR2 is LQKENI. CDR3 nucleotides: TGTGCCAGCTCGCGAGGTACCGGGACAGGGAGCTCTGGGGCCAACGTCCTGACTTTC. Its protein is CASSRGTGTGSSGANVLTF.

The chain links TRBV5-8 to TRBJ2-7, with 7 positions matching TRBD1. The CDR3 runs 14 residues. The V segment lost 0 bases and the J segment 2 bases; nucleotides outside the gene matches: 2. Germline V gene sequence: CDR1 SGHTS, CDR2 YDEGEE. The CDR3 DNA reads TGTGCCAGCAGCTTGGCCGGGACAGCCTACGAGCAGTACTTC. This sequence encodes CASSLAGTAYEQYF. The full variable domain, completed using reference TRBV5-8 and TRBJ2-7, is EAGVTQSPTHLIKTRGQQATLRCSPISGHTSVYWYQQALGLGLQFLLWYDEGEERNRGNFPPRFSGRQFPNYSSELNVNALELEDSALYLCASSLAGTAYEQYFGPGTRLTVT.

The genes are TRBV7-3 and TRBJ2-1; TRBD1 is a possible D gene (6 bases). Deletions cut 3 bases from V and 5 bases from J, with 11 bases between. CDR3 length: 14 amino acids. Germline CDR1 reads SGHTA; CDR2 reads FQGTGA. The CDR3 bases are TGTGCCAGCAGCTTCTCCCGGGACAACAATGAGCAGTTCTTC. It translates to CASSFSRDNNEQFF.

This clone was detected a few times. The chain carries TRBV7-9 and TRBJ2-7, with TRBD2 matching over 7 bases. Germline CDR1 SEHNR, CDR2 FQNEAQ (reference sequence). The trim removed 1 base at V and 0 bases at J, leaving 3 bases unmatched. The CDR3 consists of 15 residues. CDR3 region: CASSLGGGSSYEQYF. CDR3 DNA sequence: TGTGCCAGCAGCTTAGGGGGAGGGAGCTCCTACGAGCAGTACTTC.

This clone was observed once. The V and J genes are TRBV25-1 and TRBJ2-1; TRBD2 agrees at 9 bases. Germline CDR1 is MGHDK and CDR2 is SYGVNS. The trim removed 7 bases at V and 3 bases at J, leaving 10 bases unmatched. The CDR3 loop spans 16 amino acids. CDR3 region: CASKGASGMDYNEQFF. The CDR3 coding sequence is TGTGCCAGCAAGGGGGCTAGCGGGATGGACTACAATGAGCAGTTCTTC. Full variable domain (outside the CDR3, taken from reference TRBV25-1 and TRBJ2-1): EADIYQTPRYLVIGTGKKITLECSQTMGHDKMYWYQQDPGMELHLIHYSYGVNSTEKGDLSSESTVSRIRTEHFPLTLESARPSHTSQYLCASKGASGMDYNEQFFGPGTRLTVL.

The genes are TRBV7-8 and TRBJ1-1; 7 nucleotides align to TRBD1. CDR1 is SGHVS, CDR2 FQNEAQ, per germline. The CDR3 sequence is 14 residues long. V lost 2 bases, J lost 3 bases, and 3 bases stayed unmatched. CDR3 sequence: CASSLRDSHTEAFF. As DNA, the CDR3 is TGTGCCAGCAGCTTAAGGGACAGTCACACTGAAGCTTTCTTT.

The V gene is TRBV5-4, the J gene TRBJ1-1; tentative D call: TRBD1 (5 bases). Germline lookup yields CDR1 SGHNT and CDR2 YYREEE (reference sequence). The V and J ends lost 0 bases and 2 bases respectively, with 11 bases between them. The CDR3 sequence is 15 residues long. The CDR3 DNA sequence: TGTGCCAGCAGCTTGGAAGGGGTCCTAAACACTGAAGCTTTCTTT. Translation gives CASSLEGVLNTEAFF.

The chain carries TRBV19 and TRBJ2-2; the D gene is possibly TRBD1 (5 bases). V lost 3 bases and J lost 2, with 10 bases in between. CDR1 is LNHDA, CDR2 SQIVND, per germline (reference sequence). The CDR3 contains 15 residues. In DNA form, the CDR3 reads TGTGCCAGTAGTATCTTAGGGGTTAACACCGGGGAGCTGTTTTTT. It yields the protein CASSILGVNTGELFF.

This clone was picked up a small number of times. The chain joins TRBV25-1 to TRBJ1-1; D unclear. The germline gives CDR1 MGHDK, CDR2 SYGVNS. The CDR3 contains 16 residues. Between the trimmed V and J ends, which lost 4 bases and 0 bases, there was a span of 15 bases. CDR3 DNA: TGTGCCAGCAGTGCCGGTGAGGGTCGACTGAACACTGAAGCTTTCTTT. Encoded protein: CASSAGEGRLNTEAFF.

The rearrangement uses TRBV4-2 and TRBJ2-1, with 8 bases that match TRBD1. The junction had 3 bases not matched to a gene; V was cut back by 0 bases and J by 5 bases. The V gene's germline CDR1 is LGHNA and CDR2 YNFKEQ. This CDR3 contains 15 residues. This chain's CDR3 is CASSQEIRGHNEQFF. CDR3 bases: TGTGCCAGCAGCCAAGAGATCAGGGGGCACAATGAGCAGTTCTTC.

CDR3 sequence: CASSYSRDRGTYEQYF. The DNA for the CDR3 is TGCGCCAGCAGCTACTCCCGGGACAGGGGGACCTACGAGCAGTACTTC. The chain carries TRBV5-1 and TRBJ2-7; TRBD1 matches 11 bases. J gave up 2 bases and V 3 bases, and 7 bases lay outside the gene matches. Germline-derived CDR1 and CDR2 are SGHRS and YFSETQ. The CDR3 has 16 residues.

The chain uses TRBV6-1 and TRBJ2-3; D gene uncertain. The CDR3 has 15 residues. Germline V CDR1 and CDR2: MNHNS, SASEGT. V shed 1 base and J shed 6 bases, with 14 bases lying between them. The CDR3 loop is CASSEGGGRQDTQYF. The CDR3 DNA sequence: TGTGCCAGCAGTGAAGGAGGCGGTCGTCAGGATACGCAGTATTTT.

J is TRBJ2-7 and V is TRBV5-1, with TRBD2 matching over 9 bases. CDR1 is SGHRS, CDR2 YFSETQ, per germline. This CDR3 is built from 13 residues. After removal of 6 bases from V and 6 bases from J, the junction contained 7 bases not matched to a gene. The CDR3 loop is CASNGGRAAEQYF. In DNA form, the CDR3 reads TGCGCCAGCAATGGCGGGAGGGCAGCCGAGCAGTACTTC.

The chain joins TRBV5-1 to TRBJ2-2; no clear D gene. Germline V lookup: CDR1 SGHRS, CDR2 YFSETQ. CDR3 length: 15 amino acids. Trimming shortened V by 3 bases and J by 4 bases, and 13 bases separated the two germline ends. The DNA for the CDR3 is TGCGCCAGCAGCTCCACTGTAGCCTCCACCGGGGAGCTGTTTTTT. Amino acids: CASSSTVASTGELFF.

The CDR3 DNA reads as TGTGCCAGCAGTGAAGTGGGGGCGCCTCGAACTGAAGCTTTCTTT. Residues: CASSEVGAPRTEAFF. The genes are TRBV6-1 and TRBJ1-1; possibly TRBD1 for D (6 bases). Trimming took off 1 base at V and 5 bases at J, with 14 bases between the two ends. Germline V gives CDR1 MNHNS, CDR2 SASEGT. CDR3 size: 15 residues.

Here the CDR3 reads CASSLVSTGDTQYF. The CDR3 nucleotides read TGTGCCAGCAGCTTAGTGAGCACCGGGGATACGCAGTATTTT. The chain couples TRBV7-2 to TRBJ2-3; D is undetermined. CDR3 length: 14 amino acids. The ends were cut back, 1 base at V and 6 bases at J, with 11 bases in the middle. In germline, CDR1 is SGHTA, CDR2 FQGNSA.

The rearrangement joins TRBV5-1 to TRBJ2-1; the D is unclear. V was pared by 4 bases and J by 14 bases, with 10 bases between. The CDR3 runs to 10 residues. CDR1 and CDR2 from the germline V gene are SGHRS and YFSETQ. CDR3 nucleotides: TGCGCCAGCAGCCTATCAGAGGAGTTCTTC. Its protein is CASSLSEEFF.